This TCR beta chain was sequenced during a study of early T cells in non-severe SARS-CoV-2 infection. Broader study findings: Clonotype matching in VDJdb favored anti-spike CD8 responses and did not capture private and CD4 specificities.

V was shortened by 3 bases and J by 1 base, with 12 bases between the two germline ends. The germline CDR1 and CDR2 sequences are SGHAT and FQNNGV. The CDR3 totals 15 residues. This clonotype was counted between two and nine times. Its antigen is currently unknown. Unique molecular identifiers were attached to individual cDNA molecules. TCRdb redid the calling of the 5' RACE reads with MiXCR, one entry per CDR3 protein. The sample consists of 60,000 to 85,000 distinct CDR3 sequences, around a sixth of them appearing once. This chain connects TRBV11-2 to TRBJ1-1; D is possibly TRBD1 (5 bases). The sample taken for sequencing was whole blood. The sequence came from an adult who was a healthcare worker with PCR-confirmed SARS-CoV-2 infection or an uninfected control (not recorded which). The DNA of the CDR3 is TGTGCCAGCAGCTTTTGGGGGAATGGGAACACTGAAGCTTTCTTT. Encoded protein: CASSFWGNGNTEAFF.